This entry describes one TCR beta chain. Its antigen is currently unknown. Clones were sequenced by immunoSEQ multiplex PCR, and TCRdb holds only the in-frame ones, with some missing. The profile shows 95,000 to 150,000 clones, about 93% of them singletons. Germline V gene sequence: CDR1 MGHDK, CDR2 SYGVNS. The V end was cut by 2 bases, the J end by 3 bases, with 11 bases between. The CDR3 covers 14 residues. The data are from a study of T cell responses to AZD1222 COVID-19 vaccine. Study results and caveats: Donors were mostly white British, more females; clonal diversity possibly underestimated.

The sequence was collected from an adult who received the AZD1222 COVID-19 vaccine. The sequencing here drew on peripheral blood, taken 28 days after the second AZD1222 dose. V usage is TRBV25-1 and J usage is TRBJ2-7; D may match TRBD1 or TRBD2 (5 bases each). CDR3 coding DNA: TGTGCCAGCAGTGAACAGGGACCTCACTACGAGCAGTACTTC. Its protein product is CASSEQGPHYEQYF.